The rows below give T cell receptor beta chains drawn from one sample of a study of shared clonotypes between healthy human individuals. TCRdb keeps only in-frame clones here, not all; method: immunoSEQ multiplex PCR. This sample has just over 2,000,000 clones, with around 96% found just once. The source material was naive CD8+ T cells sorted from blood. The receptors stem from a man between 18 and 29 years old in good health. Each CDR3 is given without its conserved first and last residue. For some rows the clone size is stated as once, few or many, or as a class when expanded; others skip it.

clone size: -
J gene: TRBJ1-1
V gene: TRBV7-2
CDR3 protein: ASSWGANTEAF

clone size: -
J gene: TRBJ2-5
V gene: TRBV7-2
CDR3 protein: AIKILAGLQETQY

clone size: -
J gene: TRBJ1-1
V gene: TRBV6-5
CDR3 protein: ASSTSGAGNTEAF

clone size: -
J gene: TRBJ2-2
V gene: TRBV5-1
CDR3 protein: ASSLASGNTGELF

clone size: -
J gene: TRBJ1-1
V gene: TRBV19
CDR3 protein: ASSIRASNTEAF

clone size: -
J gene: TRBJ1-2
V gene: TRBV6-1
CDR3 protein: ASSEGVGYGYT

clone size: -
J gene: TRBJ1-3
V gene: TRBV5-6
CDR3 protein: ASSRMSKAGNTIY

clone size: -
J gene: TRBJ1-2
V gene: TRBV19
CDR3 protein: AGGRGGYGYT

clone size: -
J gene: TRBJ1-1
V gene: TRBV27
CDR3 protein: ASSLRDRNNEAF

clone size: -
J gene: TRBJ2-5
V gene: TRBV4-1
CDR3 protein: ASSHVQVETQY

clone size: -
J gene: TRBJ2-1
V gene: TRBV4-1
CDR3 protein: ASSQDLPTSRHYNEQF

clone size: once
J gene: TRBJ2-1
V gene: TRBV29-1
CDR3 protein: SGTGSSYNEQF

clone size: -
J gene: TRBJ2-7
V gene: TRBV7-9
CDR3 protein: ASSLGQDYEQY

clone size: -
J gene: TRBJ1-1
V gene: TRBV2
CDR3 protein: ASSERGPGTEAF

clone size: -
J gene: TRBJ2-7
V gene: TRBV7-8
CDR3 protein: ASSLVGTGPLSEQY

clone size: -
J gene: TRBJ1-2
V gene: TRBV7-9
CDR3 protein: ASSLGRGDGYT

clone size: -
J gene: TRBJ1-2
V gene: TRBV7-8
CDR3 protein: ASSSTREGYT

clone size: -
J gene: TRBJ2-6
V gene: TRBV19
CDR3 protein: ASSSGGLGANVLT

clone size: -
J gene: TRBJ2-7
V gene: TRBV5-4
CDR3 protein: ASSFAGGGSEQY

clone size: -
J gene: TRBJ2-7
V gene: TRBV25-1
CDR3 protein: ASSDWSRYEQY

clone size: -
J gene: TRBJ1-2
V gene: TRBV27
CDR3 protein: ASMWGAGANYGYT

clone size: once
J gene: TRBJ1-3
V gene: TRBV19
CDR3 protein: ASSHDFGGNTIY

clone size: -
J gene: TRBJ2-1
V gene: TRBV2
CDR3 protein: ASTQGATYNEQF

clone size: -
J gene: TRBJ2-2
V gene: TRBV29-1
CDR3 protein: SVELARGTGELF

clone size: -
J gene: TRBJ2-7
V gene: TRBV27
CDR3 protein: ASSPGQPIYEQY

clone size: -
J gene: TRBJ1-6
V gene: TRBV4-1
CDR3 protein: ASSQGQGANSPLH

clone size: -
J gene: TRBJ1-1
V gene: TRBV10-1
CDR3 protein: ASSAGGTEAF

clone size: -
J gene: TRBJ2-7
V gene: TRBV4-1
CDR3 protein: ASSQDPAGTSYEQY

clone size: -
J gene: TRBJ1-4
V gene: TRBV27
CDR3 protein: ASSFLHLGELF

clone size: -
J gene: TRBJ2-1
V gene: TRBV4-1
CDR3 protein: ASSPGTSGSDEQF

clone size: -
J gene: TRBJ1-6
V gene: TRBV27
CDR3 protein: ASSFGQGGSPLH

clone size: -
J gene: TRBJ2-1
V gene: TRBV7-9
CDR3 protein: ASSHLYNEQF

clone size: -
J gene: TRBJ2-5
V gene: TRBV30
CDR3 protein: AWSVMHLETQY

clone size: -
J gene: TRBJ2-7
V gene: TRBV19
CDR3 protein: ASSPWTGSSYEQY

clone size: -
J gene: TRBJ1-4
V gene: TRBV29-1
CDR3 protein: SVLTPDRGATEKLF

clone size: -
J gene: TRBJ2-3
V gene: TRBV6-5
CDR3 protein: ASRPTTGADTQY

clone size: -
J gene: TRBJ2-2
V gene: TRBV9
CDR3 protein: ASSVAGQTLNTGELF

clone size: -
J gene: TRBJ2-7
V gene: TRBV6-5
CDR3 protein: ASSSGQGYSEQY

clone size: -
J gene: TRBJ1-2
V gene: TRBV18
CDR3 protein: ASSPWAGMGYT

clone size: -
J gene: TRBJ2-7
V gene: TRBV30
CDR3 protein: AWSVSTGNYEQY

clone size: once
J gene: TRBJ1-2
V gene: TRBV7-9
CDR3 protein: ASSLGGGQGNGYT

clone size: -
J gene: TRBJ2-7
V gene: TRBV15
CDR3 protein: ATSRTSEHYEQY

clone size: -
J gene: TRBJ2-5
V gene: TRBV9
CDR3 protein: ASSVDGQETQY